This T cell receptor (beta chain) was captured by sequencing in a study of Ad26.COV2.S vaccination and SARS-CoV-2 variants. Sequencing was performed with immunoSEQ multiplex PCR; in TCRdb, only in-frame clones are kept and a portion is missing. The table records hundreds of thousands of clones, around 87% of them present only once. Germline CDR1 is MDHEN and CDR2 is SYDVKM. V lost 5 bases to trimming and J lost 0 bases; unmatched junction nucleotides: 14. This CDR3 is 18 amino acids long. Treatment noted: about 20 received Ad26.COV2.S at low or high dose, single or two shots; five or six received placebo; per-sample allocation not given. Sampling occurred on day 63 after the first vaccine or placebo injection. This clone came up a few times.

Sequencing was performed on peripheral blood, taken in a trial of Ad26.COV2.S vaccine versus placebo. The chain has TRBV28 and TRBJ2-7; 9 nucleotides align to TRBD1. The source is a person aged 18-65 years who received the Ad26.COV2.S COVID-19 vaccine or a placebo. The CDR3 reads CASSTYRDRVPYSYEQYF. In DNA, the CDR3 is TGTGCCAGCAGTACCTACCGGGACAGGGTTCCATACTCCTACGAGCAGTACTTC. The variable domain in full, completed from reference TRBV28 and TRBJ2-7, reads DVKVTQSSRYLVKRTGEKVFLECVQDMDHENMFWYRQDPGLGLRLIYFSYDVKMKEKGDIPEGYSVSREKKERFSLILESASTNQTSMYLCASSTYRDRVPYSYEQYFGPGTRLTVT.